This T cell receptor (beta chain) emerged from a study of cytomegalovirus exposure and HLA in healthy donors. Germline values: CDR1 MGHRA, CDR2 YSYEKL. V gave up 0 bases and J gave up 4 bases, with 6 bases separating them. The CDR3 spans 13 residues. The PCR employed 60 Vbeta primers together with 13 Jbeta primers. Measured with immunoSEQ multiplex PCR; TCRdb has only the in-frame clones, and not every one. Here the sample spans about 84,000 clones, around 80% being singletons. Findings and limits, study-wide: In a later analysis, TCR association rates varied by HLA locus: DRB1 most, HLA-C fewest. Most of the TCR beta V segments (in an earlier analysis) were productive either about 90% or about 30% of the time.

As for this clone: The antigen is undetermined.

The clonotype comes from a male donor in good health and CMV-seropositive. This chain joins TRBV4-1 and TRBJ1-2; no clear D gene. What was sequenced was PBMCs. CDR3 region: CASSQDNFYGYTF. CDR3 sequence (DNA): TGCGCCAGCAGCCAAGACAATTTCTATGGCTACACCTTC.